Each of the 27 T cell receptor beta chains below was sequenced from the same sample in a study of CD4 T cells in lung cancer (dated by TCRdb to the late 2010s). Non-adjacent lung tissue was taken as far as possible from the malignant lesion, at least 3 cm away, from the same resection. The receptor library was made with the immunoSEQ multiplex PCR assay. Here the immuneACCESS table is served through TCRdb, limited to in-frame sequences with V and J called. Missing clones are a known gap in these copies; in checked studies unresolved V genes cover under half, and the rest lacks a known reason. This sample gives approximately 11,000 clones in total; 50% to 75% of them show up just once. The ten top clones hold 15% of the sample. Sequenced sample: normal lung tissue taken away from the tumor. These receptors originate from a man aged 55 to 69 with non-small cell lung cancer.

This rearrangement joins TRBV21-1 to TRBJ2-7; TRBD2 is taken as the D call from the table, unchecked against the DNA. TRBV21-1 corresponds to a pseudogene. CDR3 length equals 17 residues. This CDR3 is CASSKWVLAGLPYEQYV. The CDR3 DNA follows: TGTGCCAGCAGCAAGTGGGTTCTAGCGGGTCTCCCCTACGAGCAGTACGTC.

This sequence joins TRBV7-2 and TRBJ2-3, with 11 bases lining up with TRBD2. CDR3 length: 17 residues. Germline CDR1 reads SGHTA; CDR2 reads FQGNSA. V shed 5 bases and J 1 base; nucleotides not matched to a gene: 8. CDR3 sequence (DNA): TGTGCCAGCAGCAGAGATTTAGCGGGAGGGGGCACAGATACGCAGTATTTT. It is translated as CASSRDLAGGGTDTQYF.

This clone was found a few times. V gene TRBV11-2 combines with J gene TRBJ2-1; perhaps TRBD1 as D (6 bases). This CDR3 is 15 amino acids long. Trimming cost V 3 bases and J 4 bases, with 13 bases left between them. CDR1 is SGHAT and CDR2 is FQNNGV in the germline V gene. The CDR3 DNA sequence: TGTGCCAGCAGCTTCGGACAGACTCCGTACAATGAGCAGTTCTTC. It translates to CASSFGQTPYNEQFF.

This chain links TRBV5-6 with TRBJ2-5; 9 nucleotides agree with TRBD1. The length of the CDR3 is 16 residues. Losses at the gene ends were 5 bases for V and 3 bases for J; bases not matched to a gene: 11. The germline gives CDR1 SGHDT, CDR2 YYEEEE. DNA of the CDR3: TGTGCCAGCAGGGACAGGGGTAAGCGGGAAGAAGAGACCCAGTACTTC. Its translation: CASRDRGKREEETQYF.

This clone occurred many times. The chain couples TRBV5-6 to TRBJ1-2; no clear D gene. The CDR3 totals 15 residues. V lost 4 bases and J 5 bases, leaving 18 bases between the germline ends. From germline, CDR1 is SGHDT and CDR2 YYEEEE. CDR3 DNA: TGTGCCAGCAGCCCCACCGACACCGGATATTATGGCTACACCTTC. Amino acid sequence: CASSPTDTGYYGYTF. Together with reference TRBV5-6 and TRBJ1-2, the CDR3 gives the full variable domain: DAGVTQSPTHLIKTRGQQVTLRCSPKSGHDTVSWYQQALGQGPQFIFQYYEEEERQRGNFPDRFSGHQFPNYSSELNVNALLLGDSALYLCASSPTDTGYYGYTFGSGTRLTVV.

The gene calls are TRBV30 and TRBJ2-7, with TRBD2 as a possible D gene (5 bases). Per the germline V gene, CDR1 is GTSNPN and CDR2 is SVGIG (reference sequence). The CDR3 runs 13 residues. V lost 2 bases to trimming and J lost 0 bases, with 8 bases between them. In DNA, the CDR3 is TGTGCCTGGAGTTGGAGGAGCTCCTACGAGCAGTACTTC. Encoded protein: CAWSWRSSYEQYF.

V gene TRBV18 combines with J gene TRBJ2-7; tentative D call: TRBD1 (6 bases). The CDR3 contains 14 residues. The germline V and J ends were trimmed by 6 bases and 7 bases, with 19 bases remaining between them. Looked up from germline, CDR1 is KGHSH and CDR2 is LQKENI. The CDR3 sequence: CASSLGTTLGEQYF. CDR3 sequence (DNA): TGTGCCAGCTCCCTCGGGACAACCCTCGGAGAGCAGTACTTC.

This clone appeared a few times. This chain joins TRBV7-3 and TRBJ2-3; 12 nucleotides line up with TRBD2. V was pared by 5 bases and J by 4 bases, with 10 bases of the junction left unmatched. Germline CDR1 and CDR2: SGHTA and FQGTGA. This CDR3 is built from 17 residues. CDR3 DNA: TGTGCCAGCAGCGACCCAAAGACTAGCGGGAGTTCAGATACGCAGTATTTT. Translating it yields CASSDPKTSGSSDTQYF. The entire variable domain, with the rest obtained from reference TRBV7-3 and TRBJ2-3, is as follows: GAGVSQTPSNKVTEKGKYVELRCDPISGHTALYWYRQSLGQGPEFLIYFQGTGAADDSGLPNDRFFAVRPEGSVSTLKIQRTERGDSAVYLCASSDPKTSGSSDTQYFGPGTRLTVL.

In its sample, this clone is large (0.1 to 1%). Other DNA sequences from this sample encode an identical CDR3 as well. DNA of the CDR3: TGTGCCACCAGCGCCAGCGGGACTAGCACAGATACGCAGTATTTT. Translated: CATSASGTSTDTQYF. This sequence joins TRBV15 and TRBJ2-3, with 7 bases matching TRBD2. CDR1 is LNHNV, CDR2 YYDKDF, per germline (reference sequence). CDR3 length: 15 amino acids. The V gene end was trimmed by 5 bases and the J gene end by 0 bases; junction bases not matched to a gene: 5. Filled out from reference TRBV15 and TRBJ2-3, the complete variable domain reads DAMVIQNPRYQVTQFGKPVTLSCSQTLNHNVMYWYQQKSSQAPKLLFHYYDKDFNNEADTPDNFQSRRPNTSFCFLDIRSPGLGDTAMYLCATSASGTSTDTQYFGPGTRLTVL.

The CDR3 nucleotides read TGCGCCAGCAGTGTGTGGCACAACAATGAGCAGTTCTTC. This gives the protein CASSVWHNNEQFF. The rearrangement links TRBV10-2 to TRBJ2-1; D is ambiguous. The CDR3 extends over 13 amino acids. Germline V gene sequence: CDR1 WSHSY, CDR2 SAAADI. Between the trimmed V and J ends, which lost 4 bases and 5 bases, there was a span of 9 bases.

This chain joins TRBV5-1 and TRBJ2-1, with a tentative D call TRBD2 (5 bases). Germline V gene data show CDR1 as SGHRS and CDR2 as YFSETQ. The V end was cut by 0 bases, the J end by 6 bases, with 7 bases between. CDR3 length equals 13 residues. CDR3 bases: TGCGCCAGCAGCTTGGGAGGGTCCAATGAGCAGTTCTTC. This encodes CASSLGGSNEQFF.

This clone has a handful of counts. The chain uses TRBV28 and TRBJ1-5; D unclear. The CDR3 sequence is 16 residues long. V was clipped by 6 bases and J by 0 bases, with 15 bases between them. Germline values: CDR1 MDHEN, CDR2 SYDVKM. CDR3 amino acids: CASSALREYSNQPQHF. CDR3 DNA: TGTGCCAGCAGCGCCTTGAGAGAATATAGCAATCAGCCCCAGCATTTT.

This CDR3 is CASSVGTSGPTDTQYF. DNA for the CDR3: TGTGCCAGCAGCGTCGGGACTAGCGGGCCCACAGATACGCAGTATTTT. The chain links TRBV5-8 to TRBJ2-3; 12 bases map to TRBD2. J was trimmed by 2 bases and V by 4 bases; bases with no gene match: 5. The CDR3 has 16 residues. CDR1 is SGHTS and CDR2 is YDEGEE in the germline V gene.

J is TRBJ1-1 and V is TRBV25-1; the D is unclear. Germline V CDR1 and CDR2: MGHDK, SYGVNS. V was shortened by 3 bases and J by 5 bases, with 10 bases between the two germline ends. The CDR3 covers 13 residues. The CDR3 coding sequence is TGTGCCAGCAGTGATCAGCCGCGGACTGAAGCTTTCTTT. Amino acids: CASSDQPRTEAFF. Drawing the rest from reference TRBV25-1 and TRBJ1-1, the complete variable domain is EADIYQTPRYLVIGTGKKITLECSQTMGHDKMYWYQQDPGMELHLIHYSYGVNSTEKGDLSSESTVSRIRTEHFPLTLESARPSHTSQYLCASSDQPRTEAFFGQGTRLTVV.

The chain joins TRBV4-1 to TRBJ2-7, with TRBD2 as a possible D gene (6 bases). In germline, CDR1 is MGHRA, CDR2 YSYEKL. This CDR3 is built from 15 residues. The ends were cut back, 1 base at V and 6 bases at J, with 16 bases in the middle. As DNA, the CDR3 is TGCGCCAGCAGCCAAGCCCATGGAGGGGCGGGCGAGCAGTACGTC. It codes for CASSQAHGGAGEQYV.

CDR3 nucleotides: TGCAGTACTTTCTTTCTTGAAGCTTTCTTT. This gives the protein CSTFFLEAFF. This sequence joins TRBV20-1 and TRBJ1-1; no firm D call. The CDR3 sequence is 10 residues long. Germline assignment: CDR1 DFQATT and CDR2 SNEGSKA (reference sequence). The ends were cut back, 8 bases at V and 7 bases at J, with 11 bases in the middle.

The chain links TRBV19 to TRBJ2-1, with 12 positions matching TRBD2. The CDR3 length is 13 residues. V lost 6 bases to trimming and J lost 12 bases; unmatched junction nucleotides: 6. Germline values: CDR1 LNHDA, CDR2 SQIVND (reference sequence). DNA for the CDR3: TGTGCCAGTAGGCTACTAGCGGGGGGCGGGCAGTTCTTC. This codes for CASRLLAGGGQFF. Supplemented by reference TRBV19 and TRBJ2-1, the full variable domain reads DGGITQSPKYLFRKEGQNVTLSCEQNLNHDAMYWYRQDPGQGLRLIYYSQIVNDFQKGDIAEGYSVSREKKESFPLTVTSAQKNPTAFYLCASRLLAGGGQFFGPGTRLTVL.

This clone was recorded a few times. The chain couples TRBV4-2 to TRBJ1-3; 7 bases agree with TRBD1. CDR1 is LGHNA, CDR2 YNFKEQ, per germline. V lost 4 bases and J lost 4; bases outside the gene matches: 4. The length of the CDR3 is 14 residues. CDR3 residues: CASSPWTGGNTIYF. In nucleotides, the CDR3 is TGTGCCAGCAGCCCGTGGACAGGCGGAAACACCATATATTTT.

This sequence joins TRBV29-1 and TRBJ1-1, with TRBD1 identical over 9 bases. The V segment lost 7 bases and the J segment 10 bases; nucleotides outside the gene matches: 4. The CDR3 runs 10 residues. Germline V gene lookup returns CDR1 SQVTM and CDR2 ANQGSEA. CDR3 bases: TGCAGCGCGGGACAGGGCCTAGCTTTCTTT. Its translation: CSAGQGLAFF.

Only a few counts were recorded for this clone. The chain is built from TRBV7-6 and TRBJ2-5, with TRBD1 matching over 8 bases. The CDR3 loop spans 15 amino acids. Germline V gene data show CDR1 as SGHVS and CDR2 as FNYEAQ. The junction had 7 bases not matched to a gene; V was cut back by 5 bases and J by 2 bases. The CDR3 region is CASSERQGWQETQYF. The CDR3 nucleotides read TGTGCCAGCAGCGAACGACAGGGGTGGCAAGAGACCCAGTACTTC.

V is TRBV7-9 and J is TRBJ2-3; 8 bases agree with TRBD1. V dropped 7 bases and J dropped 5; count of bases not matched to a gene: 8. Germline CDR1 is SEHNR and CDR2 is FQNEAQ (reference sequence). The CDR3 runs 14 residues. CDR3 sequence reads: CASTEQGGGDTQYF. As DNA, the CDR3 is TGTGCCAGCACCGAACAGGGGGGAGGAGATACGCAGTATTTT.

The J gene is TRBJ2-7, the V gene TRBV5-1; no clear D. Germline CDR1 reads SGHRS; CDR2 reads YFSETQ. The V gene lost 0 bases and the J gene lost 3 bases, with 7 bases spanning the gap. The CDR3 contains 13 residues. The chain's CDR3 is CASSLELSYEQYF. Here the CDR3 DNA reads TGCGCCAGCAGCTTGGAACTGAGCTACGAGCAGTACTTC.

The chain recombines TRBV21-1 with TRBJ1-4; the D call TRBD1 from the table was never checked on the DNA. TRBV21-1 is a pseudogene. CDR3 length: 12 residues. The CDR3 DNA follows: TGTGCCAGCGGATACAGTAATGAAAAACTGTTTTTT. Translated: CASGYSNEKLFF.

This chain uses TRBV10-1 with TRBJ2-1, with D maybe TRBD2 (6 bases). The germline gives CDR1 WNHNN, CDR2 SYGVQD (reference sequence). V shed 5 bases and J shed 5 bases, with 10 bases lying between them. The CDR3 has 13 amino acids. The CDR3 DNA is TGCGCCAGCAGTTCCGGGACTCACAATGAGCAGTTCTTC. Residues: CASSSGTHNEQFF.

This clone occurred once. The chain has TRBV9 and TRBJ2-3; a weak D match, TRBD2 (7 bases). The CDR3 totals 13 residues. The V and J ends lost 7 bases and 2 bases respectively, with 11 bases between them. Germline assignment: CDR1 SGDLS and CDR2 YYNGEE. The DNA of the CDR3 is TGTGCCAGCCAGCGGGACACCACAGATACGCAGTATTTT. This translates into CASQRDTTDTQYF.

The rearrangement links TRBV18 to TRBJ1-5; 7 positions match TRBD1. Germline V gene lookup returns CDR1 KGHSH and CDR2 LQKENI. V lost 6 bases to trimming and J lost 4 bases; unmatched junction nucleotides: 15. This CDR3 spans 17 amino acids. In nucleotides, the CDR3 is TGTGCCAGCTCCCTAACCGCTATTGGGACAGAAAATCAGCCCCAGCATTTT. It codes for CASSLTAIGTENQPQHF. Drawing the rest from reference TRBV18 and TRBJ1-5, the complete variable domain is NAGVMQNPRHLVRRRGQEARLRCSPMKGHSHVYWYRQLPEEGLKFMVYLQKENIIDESGMPKERFSAEFPKEGPSILRIQQVVRGDSAAYFCASSLTAIGTENQPQHFGDGTRLSIL.

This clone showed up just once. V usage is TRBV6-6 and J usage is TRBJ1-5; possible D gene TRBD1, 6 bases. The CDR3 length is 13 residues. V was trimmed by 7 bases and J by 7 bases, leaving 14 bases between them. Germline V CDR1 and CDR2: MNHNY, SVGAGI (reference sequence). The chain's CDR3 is CASTNREGQPQHF. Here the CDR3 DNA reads TGTGCCAGCACCAACAGGGAAGGCCAGCCCCAGCATTTT.